The T cell receptor beta chain under discussion was sequenced for a study of metastatic and nonmetastatic thyroid tumors. Overall study: It was across blood and tumor or nodule tissue from malignant and benign thyroid patients that repertoires were compared.

General observations from the study: Versus benign nodules, malignant thyroid tumors reportedly had significantly higher TCR beta diversity, in blood and tumor.

This clone appeared many times. Its antigen is not identified. Other DNA sequences from this sample encode an identical CDR3 as well. CDR1 GTSNPN and CDR2 SVGIG come from the germline V gene (reference sequence). V trimming: 7 bases; J trimming: 0 bases; junction bases outside the gene matches: 2. The CDR3 totals 14 residues. None of the patients had undergone any treatment ahead of thyroid surgery. Authors' data handling: Clinicopathological groups differed in CDR3, with these differences serving to build a distant-metastasis classifier for papillary thyroid cancer. Via MiXCR, TCRdb re-called the PCR reads. TCRdb, not the original authors, processed these V and J calls. The profile covers 43,000 or so clones, with around 4% appearing a single time and over 8% taken by the ten largest.

The source of this sequence is a female donor with papillary thyroid cancer or a benign thyroid nodule (not recorded which). Some clones in this sample may be carry-over from other donors' samples. Sequencing used blood. This sequence joins TRBV30 and TRBJ2-3; TRBD2 matches 12 bases. CDR3 sequence reads: CASGTSGSTDTQYF. In DNA, the CDR3 is TGTGCCTCCGGGACTAGCGGGAGCACAGATACGCAGTATTTT.